The T cell receptor (beta chain) under discussion was sequenced for a study of shared clonotypes between healthy human individuals. Study overall: The donors, a couple of women and a few men, were aged 18 to 49.

Deep-level settings were used for running the assay. Researchers divided each subset's genomic DNA evenly across several immunoSEQ plates. Clones were sequenced by immunoSEQ multiplex PCR, and TCRdb holds only the in-frame ones, with some missing. The table lists hundreds of thousands of clones, 70% to 80% of them singletons, with around 12% in the top ten. There were no recent acute infections or vaccinations among the donors, who were healthy HIV-negative adults. CDR1 and CDR2 from the germline V gene are SQVTM and ANQGSEA. CDR3 size: 13 residues. V was clipped by 6 bases and J by 7 bases; unmatched bases: 7.

The sequence was obtained from a woman aged 40 to 50 in good health. Some clones in this sample may be carry-over from other donors' samples. The V call is TRBV29-1, the J call TRBJ2-7; 12 bases are shared with TRBD2. The sequencing sample was made of PBMCs. CDR3 DNA: TGCAGCGTACGACTAGCGGGAGCGAGGGAGCAGTACTTC. It specifies CSVRLAGAREQYF.